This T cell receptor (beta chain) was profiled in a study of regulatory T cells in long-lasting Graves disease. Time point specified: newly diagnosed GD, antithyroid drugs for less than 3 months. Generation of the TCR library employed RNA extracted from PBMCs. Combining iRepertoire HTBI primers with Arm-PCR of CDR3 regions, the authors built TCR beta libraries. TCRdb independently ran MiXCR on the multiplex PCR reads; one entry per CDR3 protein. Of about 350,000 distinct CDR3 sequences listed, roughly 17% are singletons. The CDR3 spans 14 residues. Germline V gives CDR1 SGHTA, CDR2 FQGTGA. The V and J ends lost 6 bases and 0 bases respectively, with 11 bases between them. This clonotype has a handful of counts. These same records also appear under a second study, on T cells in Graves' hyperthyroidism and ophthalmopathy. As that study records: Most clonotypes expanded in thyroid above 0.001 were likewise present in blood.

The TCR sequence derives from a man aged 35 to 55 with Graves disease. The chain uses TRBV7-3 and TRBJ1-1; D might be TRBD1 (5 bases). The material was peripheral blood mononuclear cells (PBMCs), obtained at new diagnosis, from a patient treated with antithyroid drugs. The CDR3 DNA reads TGTGCCAGCAGGGAGACAGTCATGAACACTGAAGCTTTCTTT. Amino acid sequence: CASRETVMNTEAFF.